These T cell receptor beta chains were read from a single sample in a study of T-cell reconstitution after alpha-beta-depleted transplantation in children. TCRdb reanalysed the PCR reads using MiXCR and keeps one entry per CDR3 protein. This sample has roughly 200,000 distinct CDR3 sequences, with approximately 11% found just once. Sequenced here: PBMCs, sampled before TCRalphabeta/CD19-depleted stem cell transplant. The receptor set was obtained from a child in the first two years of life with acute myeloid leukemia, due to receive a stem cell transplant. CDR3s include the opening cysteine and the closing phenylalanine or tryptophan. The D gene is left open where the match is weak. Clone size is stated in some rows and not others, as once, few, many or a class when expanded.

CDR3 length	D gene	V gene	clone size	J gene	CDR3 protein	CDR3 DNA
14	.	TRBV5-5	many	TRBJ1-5	CASSFEQGVQPQHF	TGTGCCAGCAGCTTCGAACAGGGAGTTCAGCCCCAGCATTTT
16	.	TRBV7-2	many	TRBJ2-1	CASSPVAGSGYNEQFF	TGTGCCAGCAGCCCCGTGGCGGGATCTGGGTACAATGAGCAGTTCTTC
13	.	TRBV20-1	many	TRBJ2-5	CSARGSGRETQYF	TGCAGTGCTAGGGGCTCTGGGAGGGAGACCCAGTACTTC
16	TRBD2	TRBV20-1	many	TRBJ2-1	CSARDPVGGSHNEQFF	TGCAGTGCTAGAGATCCAGTGGGAGGGTCCCACAATGAGCAGTTCTTC
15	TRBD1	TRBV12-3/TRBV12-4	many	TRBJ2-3	CASSPWTGLADTQYF	TGTGCCAGCAGCCCTTGGACAGGGTTGGCAGATACGCAGTATTTT
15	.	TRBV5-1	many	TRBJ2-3	CASSSDGLFTDTQYF	TGCGCCAGCAGCTCGGACGGCCTCTTCACAGATACGCAGTATTTT
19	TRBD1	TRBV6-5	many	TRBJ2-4	CASSYSQGDLTLAKNIQYF	TGTGCCAGCAGTTACTCGCAGGGGGACCTCACTCTAGCCAAAAACATTCAGTACTTC
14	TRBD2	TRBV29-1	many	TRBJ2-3	CSVGLAGFYDTQYF	TGCAGCGTTGGACTAGCGGGGTTCTACGATACGCAGTATTTT
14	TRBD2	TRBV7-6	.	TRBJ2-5	CASSLGGGSETQYF	TGTGCCAGCAGCTTAGGGGGAGGGAGTGAGACCCAGTACTTC
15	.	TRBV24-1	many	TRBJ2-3	CATSDLRLATDTQYF	TGTGCCACCAGTGATTTGCGGCTAGCGACAGATACGCAGTATTTT
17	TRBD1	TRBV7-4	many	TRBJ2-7	CASSPRTGGPSFYEQYF	TGTGCCAGCAGCCCCAGGACAGGGGGTCCCTCCTTCTACGAGCAGTACTTC
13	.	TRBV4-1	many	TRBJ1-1	CASSQTPNTEAFF	TGCGCCAGCAGCCAGACACCGAACACTGAAGCTTTCTTT
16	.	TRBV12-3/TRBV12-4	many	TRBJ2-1	CASSPASGSSYNEQFF	TGTGCCAGCAGTCCCGCCTCCGGAAGCTCCTACAATGAGCAGTTCTTC
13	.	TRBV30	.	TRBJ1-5	CAWSVRSEGPQHF	TGTGCCTGGAGTGTACGAAGTGAAGGGCCCCAGCATTTT
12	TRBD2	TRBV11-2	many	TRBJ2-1	CASGREVGEQFF	TGTGCCAGCGGGCGGGAGGTGGGGGAGCAGTTCTTC
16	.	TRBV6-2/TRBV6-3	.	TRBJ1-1	CASSYQPESWMTEAFF	TGTGCCAGCAGTTACCAACCCGAGAGTTGGATGACTGAAGCTTTCTTT
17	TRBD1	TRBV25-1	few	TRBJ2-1	CASSSYESDRDNNEQFF	TGTGCCAGCAGTTCCTACGAGTCGGACAGGGATAACAATGAGCAGTTCTTC
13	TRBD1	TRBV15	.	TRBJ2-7	CATSRDRVWEQYF	TGTGCCACCAGCCGGGACAGGGTATGGGAGCAGTACTTC
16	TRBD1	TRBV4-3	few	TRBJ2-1	CASSQSGTGVYGEQFF	TGCGCCAGCAGCCAATCCGGGACAGGGGTATATGGTGAGCAGTTCTTC
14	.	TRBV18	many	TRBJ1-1	CASSPWGANNEAFF	TGTGCCAGCTCACCCTGGGGGGCAAATAATGAAGCTTTCTTT
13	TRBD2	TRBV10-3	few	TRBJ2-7	CAIAGTSGGEQYF	TGTGCCATAGCCGGGACTAGCGGGGGCGAGCAGTACTTC
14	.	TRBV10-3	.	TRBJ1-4	CAISESRGREKLFF	TGTGCCATCAGTGAGTCTCGAGGGCGTGAAAAACTGTTTTTT
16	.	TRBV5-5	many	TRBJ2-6	CASSWEQGSGANVLTF	TGTGCCAGCAGCTGGGAACAGGGCTCTGGGGCCAACGTCCTGACTTTC
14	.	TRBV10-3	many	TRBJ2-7	CAISEGGHSYEQYF	TGTGCCATCAGTGAAGGAGGACACTCCTACGAGCAGTACTTC
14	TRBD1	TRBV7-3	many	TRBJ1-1	CASSSGGRNTEAFF	TGTGCCAGCAGCTCAGGGGGCCGGAACACTGAAGCTTTCTTT
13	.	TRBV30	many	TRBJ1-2	CAWSTQGGYGYTF	TGTGCCTGGTCGACCCAGGGTGGCTATGGCTACACCTTC
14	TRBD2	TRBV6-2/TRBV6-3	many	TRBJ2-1	CASSYTSGYNEQFF	TGTGCCAGCAGTTACACTAGCGGCTACAATGAGCAGTTCTTC
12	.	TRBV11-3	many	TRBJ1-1	CASSPGGEAAFF	TGTGCCAGCAGCCCGGGGGGAGAGGCGGCTTTCTTT
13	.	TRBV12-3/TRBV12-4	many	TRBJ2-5	CASSLWSQETQYF	TGTGCCAGCAGTTTATGGTCCCAAGAGACCCAGTACTTC
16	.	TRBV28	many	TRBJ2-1	CASLSSPGDSYNEQFF	TGTGCCAGCCTATCCTCCCCGGGGGACTCCTACAATGAGCAGTTCTTC
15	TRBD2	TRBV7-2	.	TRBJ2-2	CASSLAGLAIGELFF	TGTGCCAGCAGCTTAGCGGGACTAGCTATCGGGGAGCTGTTTTTT
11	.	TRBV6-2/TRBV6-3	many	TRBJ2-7	CASTNGYEQYF	TGTGCCAGCACCAACGGGTACGAGCAGTACTTC
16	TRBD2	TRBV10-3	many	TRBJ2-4	CAISESNSGRGNIQYF	TGTGCCATCAGTGAGTCGAATAGCGGGAGGGGAAACATTCAGTACTTC
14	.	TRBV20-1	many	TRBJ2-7	CSAELRGTSYEQYF	TGCAGTGCTGAGCTGAGGGGGACCTCCTACGAGCAGTACTTC
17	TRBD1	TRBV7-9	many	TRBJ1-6	CASSLRTGGSYNSPLHF	TGTGCCAGCAGCTTACGGACAGGGGGCTCCTATAATTCACCCCTCCACTTT
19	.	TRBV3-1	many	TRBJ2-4	CASSQVYGSAVAPQNIQYF	TGTGCCAGCAGCCAAGTTTATGGGTCAGCGGTAGCCCCCCAAAACATTCAGTACTTC
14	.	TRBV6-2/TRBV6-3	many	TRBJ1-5	CASKDTGPWEPQHF	TGTGCCAGCAAGGATACAGGACCGTGGGAGCCCCAGCATTTT